This TCR beta chain was recovered during a study of blood T cell repertoires in COVID-19. Across the study: The study drew acute and convalescent COVID-19 samples from the United States, Italy and Spain. In each case, the material was cDNA or gDNA derived from T cells, B-cell-depleted T cells, or PBMCs.

The CDR3 runs 15 residues. Looked up from germline, CDR1 is KGHDR and CDR2 is SFDVKD. V dropped 4 bases and J dropped 5 bases, with 16 bases sitting between them. Source study methods: Scientists estimated how many nucleated cells there were by amplifying reference gene primers. Data came from immunoSEQ multiplex PCR; TCRdb stores just in-frame clones and leaves some out. V and J calls and clone size are as listed in that table; D and trimming were resolved from the DNA. The sample lists roughly 300,000 clones, 83% occurring once. The chain couples TRBV24-1 to TRBJ1-2, with D perhaps TRBD1 (5 bases). What was sequenced was peripheral blood. This TCR was sampled from a woman aged 45 to 65 with acute or convalescent COVID-19. The CDR3 bases are TGTGCCACCAGTGACTCGACAGCTACAAGATATGGCTACACCTTC. It specifies CATSDSTATRYGYTF.